This T cell receptor (beta chain) was documented in a study of OX40 agonist ivuxolimab in advanced cancers. Background on the study: A partial response was reached by three patients: one with hepatocellular carcinoma and two with cutaneous melanoma. Study-level points and caveats: Relative to CD4+ cells, CD8+ T cells on average had more expanded clones.

This clone was observed a handful of times. The target antigen is unknown. TCRdb's copy holds only in-frame clones and misses some; the assay was immunoSEQ multiplex PCR. The data contain tens of thousands of clones, around 93% of them singletons. Germline CDR1 is MNHNS and CDR2 is SASEGT. Trimming left V 3 bases short and J 1 base short, with 12 bases between. The CDR3 is made up of 15 amino acids. The TCR was taken from an adult with an advanced solid tumor such as melanoma, head and neck, liver or kidney cancer. Sequenced here: CD4+ or CD8+ T cells sorted from blood, sampled in a trial of the OX40 agonist ivuxolimab. The V call is TRBV6-1, the J call TRBJ1-1; no definite D call. CDR3 nucleotide sequence: TGTGCCAGCAGTGAGTGGCAGCCTGAGAACACTGAAGCTTTCTTT. Amino acids: CASSEWQPENTEAFF.